What follows is one T cell receptor beta chain and its context. Germline V lookup: CDR1 MNHEY, CDR2 SVGAGI. The CDR3 totals 14 residues. The V gene end was trimmed by 2 bases and the J gene end by 4 bases; junction bases not matched to a gene: 4. This entry belongs to a study of cytomegalovirus exposure and HLA in healthy donors. Both 60 Vbeta primers and 13 Jbeta primers went into the PCR. Produced via immunoSEQ multiplex PCR; TCRdb's table is partial and in-frame only. The table has some 270,000 clones, 75% to 90% seen once. The V gene is TRBV6-5, the J gene TRBJ1-2; the match to TRBD1 covers 7 bases. The material sequenced was PBMCs. The clonotype was recovered from a girl aged 2 to 10 in good health and CMV-seronegative. CDR3 coding DNA: TGTGCCAGCAGTTACAGACAGGGCTCCTATGGCTACACCTTC. It yields the protein CASSYRQGSYGYTF.